This T cell receptor beta chain was sequenced during a study of blood T cell repertoires in COVID-19. Study in general: The United States, Italy and Spain provided the acute and convalescent COVID-19 samples. In each case, the material was cDNA or gDNA derived from T cells, B-cell-depleted T cells, or PBMCs.

As originally analysed: Nucleated cell counts were estimated from reference gene primer amplification. Method: immunoSEQ multiplex PCR; TCRdb's copy keeps in-frame clones and lacks some. The V and J calls and clone size come from that table; D and trimming were worked out from the DNA. This sample has approximately 200,000 clones, with approximately 81% found just once. The CDR3 runs to 17 residues. Germline CDR1 reads SGDLS; CDR2 reads YYNGEE. V lost 3 bases, J lost 6 bases, and 10 bases stayed unmatched. The sample consisted of peripheral blood. This receptor was obtained from a woman older than 75 with acute or convalescent COVID-19. The chain employs TRBV9 and TRBJ2-3, with 13 bases that match TRBD2. In DNA, the CDR3 is TGTGCCAGCAGCGGCAGACTAGCGGGGGGTCCCGGGGATACGCAGTATTTT. Its translation: CASSGRLAGGPGDTQYF. The full variable domain, completed using reference TRBV9 and TRBJ2-3, is DSGVTQTPKHLITATGQRVTLRCSPRSGDLSVYWYQQSLDQGLQFLIQYYNGEERAKGNILERFSAQQFPDLHSELNLSSLELGDSALYFCASSGRLAGGPGDTQYFGPGTRLTVL.